This TCR beta chain was recorded in a study of blood T cell repertoires in COVID-19. The overall study: The United States, Italy and Spain were the sources of the acute and convalescent COVID-19 samples. Sources were T cells, B-cell-depleted T cells, or PBMCs; the material itself was cDNA or gDNA.

Original data processing: Reference gene primer amplification yielded estimated nucleated cell counts. TCRdb keeps only in-frame clones here, not all; method: immunoSEQ multiplex PCR. The DNA gave D and trimming, while V, J and clone size come from that table. In the table there are around 250,000 clones, around four fifths of which are singletons. Germline V lookup: CDR1 SNHLY, CDR2 FYNNEI. This CDR3 is 15 amino acids long. The germline V and J ends were trimmed by 4 bases and 4 bases, with 15 bases remaining between them. The TCR comes from a woman of 80 years or more with acute or convalescent COVID-19. This chain links TRBV2 with TRBJ2-3; weak D call: TRBD1 (6 bases). The sequencing sample was made of peripheral blood. This CDR3 reads CASSGQQGGADTQYF. The CDR3 DNA is TGTGCCAGCAGTGGTCAACAGGGTGGCGCAGATACGCAGTATTTT.